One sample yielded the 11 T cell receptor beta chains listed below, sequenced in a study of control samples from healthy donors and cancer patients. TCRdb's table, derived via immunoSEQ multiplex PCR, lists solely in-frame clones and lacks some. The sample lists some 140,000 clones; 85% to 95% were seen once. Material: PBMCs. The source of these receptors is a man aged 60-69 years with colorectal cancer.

CDR3 protein: CAWDIGQTNEQFF. The CDR3 DNA is TGTGCCTGGGACATAGGACAGACCAATGAGCAGTTCTTC. The chain recombines TRBV30 with TRBJ2-1; D is perhaps TRBD1 (6 bases). The germline CDR1 and CDR2 sequences are GTSNPN and SVGIG (reference sequence). Trimming cost V 5 bases and J 6 bases, with 14 bases left between them. The CDR3 has 13 amino acids.

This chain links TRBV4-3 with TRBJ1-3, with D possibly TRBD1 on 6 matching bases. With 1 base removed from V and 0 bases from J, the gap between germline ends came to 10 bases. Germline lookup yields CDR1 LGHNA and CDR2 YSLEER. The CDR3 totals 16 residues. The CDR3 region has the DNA TGCGCCAGCAGCCAAGGTACGACAGGCTCTGGAAACACCATATATTTT. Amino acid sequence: CASSQGTTGSGNTIYF.

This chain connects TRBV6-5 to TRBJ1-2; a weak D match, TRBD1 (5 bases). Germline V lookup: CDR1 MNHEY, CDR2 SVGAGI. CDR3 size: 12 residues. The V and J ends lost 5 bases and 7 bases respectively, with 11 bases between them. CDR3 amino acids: CASSNAGFGYTF. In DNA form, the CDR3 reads TGTGCCAGCAGTAACGCAGGGTTTGGCTACACCTTC.

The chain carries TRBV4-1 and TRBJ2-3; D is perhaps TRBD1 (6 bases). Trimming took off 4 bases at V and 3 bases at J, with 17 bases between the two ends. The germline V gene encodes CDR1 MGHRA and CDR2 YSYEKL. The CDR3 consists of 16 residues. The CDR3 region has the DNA TGCGCCAGCAGCCTTACGAGGGGCAGGGGAACAGATACGCAGTATTTT. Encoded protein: CASSLTRGRGTDTQYF.

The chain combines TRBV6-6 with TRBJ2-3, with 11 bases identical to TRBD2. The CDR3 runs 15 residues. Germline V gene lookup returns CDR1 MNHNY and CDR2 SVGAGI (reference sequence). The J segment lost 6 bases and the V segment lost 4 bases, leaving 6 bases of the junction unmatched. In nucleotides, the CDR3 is TGTGCCAGCAGTTCCACTCTAGCGGGGGGCGATACGCAGTATTTT. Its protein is CASSSTLAGGDTQYF.

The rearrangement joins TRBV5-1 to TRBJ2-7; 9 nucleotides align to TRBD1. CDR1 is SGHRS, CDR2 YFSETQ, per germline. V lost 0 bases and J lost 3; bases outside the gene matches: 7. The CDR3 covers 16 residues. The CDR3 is CASSLAPGQGVYEQYF. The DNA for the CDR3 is TGCGCCAGCAGCTTGGCCCCGGGACAGGGCGTCTACGAGCAGTACTTC.

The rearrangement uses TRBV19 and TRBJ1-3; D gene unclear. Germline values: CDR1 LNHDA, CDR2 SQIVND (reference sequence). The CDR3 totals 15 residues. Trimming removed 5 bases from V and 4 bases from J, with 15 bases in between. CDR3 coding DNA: TGTGCCAGTAGTCAGAACCCCCCGGCCGGAAACACCATATATTTT. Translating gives CASSQNPPAGNTIYF.

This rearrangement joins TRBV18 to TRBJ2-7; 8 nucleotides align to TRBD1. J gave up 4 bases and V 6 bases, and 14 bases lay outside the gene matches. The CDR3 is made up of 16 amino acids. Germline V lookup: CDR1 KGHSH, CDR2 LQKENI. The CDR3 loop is CASSPFRDRNSYEQYF. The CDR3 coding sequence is TGTGCCAGCTCCCCATTTCGGGACAGGAACTCTTACGAGCAGTACTTC. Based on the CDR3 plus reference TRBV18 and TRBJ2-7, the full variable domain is NAGVMQNPRHLVRRRGQEARLRCSPMKGHSHVYWYRQLPEEGLKFMVYLQKENIIDESGMPKERFSAEFPKEGPSILRIQQVVRGDSAAYFCASSPFRDRNSYEQYFGPGTRLTVT.

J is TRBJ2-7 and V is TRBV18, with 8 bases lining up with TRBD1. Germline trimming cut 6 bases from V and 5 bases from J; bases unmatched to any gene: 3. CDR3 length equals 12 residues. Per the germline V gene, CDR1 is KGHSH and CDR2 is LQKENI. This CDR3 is CASSLTGDEQYF. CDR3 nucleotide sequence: TGTGCCAGCTCTCTGACAGGGGACGAGCAGTACTTC.

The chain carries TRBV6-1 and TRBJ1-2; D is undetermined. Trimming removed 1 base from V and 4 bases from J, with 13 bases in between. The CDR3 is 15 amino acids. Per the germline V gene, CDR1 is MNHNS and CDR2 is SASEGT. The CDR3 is CASSEVANVFYGYTF. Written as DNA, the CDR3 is TGTGCCAGCAGTGAAGTGGCCAACGTCTTCTATGGCTACACCTTC.

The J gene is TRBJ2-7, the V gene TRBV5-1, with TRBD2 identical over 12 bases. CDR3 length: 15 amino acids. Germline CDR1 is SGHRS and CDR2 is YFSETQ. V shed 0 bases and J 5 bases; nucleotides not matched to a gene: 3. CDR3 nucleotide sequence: TGCGCCAGCAGCTTGGGACTAGCGGGGGTGGACGAGCAGTACTTC. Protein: CASSLGLAGVDEQYF.